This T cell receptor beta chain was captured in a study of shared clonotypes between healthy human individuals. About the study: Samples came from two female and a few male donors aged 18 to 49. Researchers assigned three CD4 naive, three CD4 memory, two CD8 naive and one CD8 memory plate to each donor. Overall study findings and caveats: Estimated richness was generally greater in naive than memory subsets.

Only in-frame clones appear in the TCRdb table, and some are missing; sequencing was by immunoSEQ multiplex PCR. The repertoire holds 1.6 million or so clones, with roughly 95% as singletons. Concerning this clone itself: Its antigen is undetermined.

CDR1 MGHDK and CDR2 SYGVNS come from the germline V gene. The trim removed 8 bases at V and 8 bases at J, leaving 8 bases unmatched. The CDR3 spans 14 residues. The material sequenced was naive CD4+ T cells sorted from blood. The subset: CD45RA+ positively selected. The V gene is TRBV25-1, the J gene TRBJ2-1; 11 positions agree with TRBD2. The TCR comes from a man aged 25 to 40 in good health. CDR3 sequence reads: CASLSSGRNHEQFF. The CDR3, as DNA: TGTGCCAGCCTGTCTAGCGGGAGGAACCATGAGCAGTTCTTC. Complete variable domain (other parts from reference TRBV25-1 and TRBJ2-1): EADIYQTPRYLVIGTGKKITLECSQTMGHDKMYWYQQDPGMELHLIHYSYGVNSTEKGDLSSESTVSRIRTEHFPLTLESARPSHTSQYLCASLSSGRNHEQFFGPGTRLTVL.